One and the same sample provided the 27 T cell receptor beta chains below, sequenced in a study of blood T cells in healthy people across ages. Combining a sample-barcoded 5' primer with a J-beta primer mix, a second PCR ran for about 7 to 11 cycles. TCRdb reanalysed the 5' RACE reads using MiXCR and keeps one entry per CDR3 protein. The sample lists around 1,700,000 distinct CDR3 sequences, about 28% occurring once. Specimen: blood. The receptor source for this set is a young woman in good health.

This clonotype appeared a few times. The chain employs TRBV29-1 and TRBJ1-1; 9 bases map to TRBD1. V dropped 6 bases and J dropped 1; count of bases not matched to a gene: 9. CDR1 and CDR2 (germline): SQVTM, ANQGSEA. The CDR3 spans 15 residues. This CDR3 is CSVEKDRGPNTEAFF. In DNA, the CDR3 is TGCAGCGTAGAAAAGGACAGGGGCCCGAACACTGAAGCTTTCTTT.

This clonotype has more than one count but fewer than ten. The genes are TRBV12-3 or TRBV12-4 and TRBJ2-1; possibly TRBD2 for D (5 bases). The CDR3 has 14 amino acids. With 6 bases removed from V and 7 bases from J, the gap between germline ends came to 16 bases. DNA of the CDR3: TGTGCCAGCAGGGGCGGGTCACGAATTAATGAGCAGTTCTTC. Translated, it gives CASRGGSRINEQFF.

The chain couples TRBV12-3 or TRBV12-4 to TRBJ2-1, with D perhaps matching TRBD2 (6 bases). V was trimmed by 6 bases and J by 7 bases, leaving 19 bases between them. The CDR3 loop spans 15 amino acids. CDR3 loop: CASRANQLAGNEQFF. CDR3 coding DNA: TGTGCCAGCAGGGCAAACCAACTGGCGGGGAATGAGCAGTTCTTC.

This clonotype was detected ten times or more. The J gene is TRBJ2-7, the V gene TRBV9; possible D gene TRBD2, 6 bases. Germline V gene sequence: CDR1 SGDLS, CDR2 YYNGEE. This CDR3 spans 14 amino acids. Trimming removed 4 bases from V and 1 base from J, with 12 bases in between. The DNA for the CDR3 is TGTGCCAGCAGCCCCCGGACTACTTCCTACGAGCAGTACTTC. Its translation: CASSPRTTSYEQYF.

V usage is TRBV7-6 and J usage is TRBJ2-5; 13 bases line up with TRBD2. Matching the DNA end better, TRBJ2-7 makes the J call doubtful. Per the germline V gene, CDR1 is SGHVS and CDR2 is FNYEAQ. This CDR3 region has 15 residues. This CDR3 is CASSSGTSGIDEQYF. DNA of the CDR3: TGTGCCAGCAGCTCAGGGACTAGCGGGATAGACGAGCAGTACTTC.

V and J are TRBV7-9 and TRBJ2-3; D unresolved. CDR1 is SEHNR and CDR2 is FQNEAQ in the germline V gene (reference sequence). With 1 base removed from V and 5 bases from J, the gap between germline ends came to 10 bases. CDR3 size: 14 residues. This CDR3 is CASSLVMGLDTQYF. CDR3 in DNA: TGTGCCAGCAGCTTAGTTATGGGTCTAGATACGCAGTATTTT. Drawing the rest from reference TRBV7-9 and TRBJ2-3, the complete variable domain is DTGVSQNPRHKITKRGQNVTFRCDPISEHNRLYWYRQTLGQGPEFLTYFQNEAQLEKSRLLSDRFSAERPKGSFSTLEIQRTEQGDSAMYLCASSLVMGLDTQYFGPGTRLTVL.

On this clonotype: A much larger clone lies a single base off, so this may be a read error. The CDR3 DNA reads TGTGCCAGCAGTTCGCTGATGAGCACTGAAGCTTTCTTT. Protein: CASSSLMSTEAFF. The V call is TRBV12-3 or TRBV12-4, the J call TRBJ1-1; D unresolved. The CDR3 has 13 amino acids. With 4 bases removed from V and 4 bases from J, the gap between germline ends came to 10 bases.

The genes are TRBV7-2 and TRBJ1-1; D not resolved. Germline-derived CDR1 and CDR2 are SGHTA and FQGNSA. The CDR3 is 13 residues long. Trimming removed 2 bases from V and 4 bases from J, with 8 bases in between. The CDR3 coding sequence is TGTGCCAGCAGCTTACAAGTCCTCACTGAAGCTTTCTTT. As protein: CASSLQVLTEAFF. The full variable domain, rest sourced from reference TRBV7-2 and TRBJ1-1, is GAGVSQSPSNKVTEKGKDVELRCDPISGHTALYWYRQSLGQGLEFLIYFQGNSAPDKSGLPSDRFSAERTGGSVSTLTIQRTQQEDSAVYLCASSLQVLTEAFFGQGTRLTVV.

The rearrangement links TRBV20-1 to TRBJ1-5; D may be TRBD1 (6 bases). The length of the CDR3 is 15 residues. V was trimmed by 0 bases and J by 4 bases, leaving 13 bases between them. Germline V gene lookup returns CDR1 DFQATT and CDR2 SNEGSKA (reference sequence). The CDR3 loop is CSAREFGGQNQPQHF. The CDR3 DNA follows: TGCAGTGCTAGAGAGTTCGGAGGACAGAATCAGCCCCAGCATTTT.

The table lists this clonotype with a few counts. The genes are TRBV12-3 or TRBV12-4 and TRBJ1-3; D is perhaps TRBD1 (6 bases). The CDR3 consists of 15 residues. V dropped 6 bases and J dropped 3 bases, with 15 bases sitting between them. The CDR3 here is CASSNPQGIGNTIYF. The CDR3 DNA reads TGTGCCAGCAGCAACCCACAGGGAATTGGAAACACCATATATTTT.

There are a few counts of this clonotype. The chain is built from TRBV18 and TRBJ1-2; no reliable D call. Germline V gene data show CDR1 as KGHSH and CDR2 as LQKENI. This CDR3 has 13 amino acids. V lost 3 bases and J lost 5, with 10 bases in between. The CDR3 reads CASSPASSYGYTF. CDR3 DNA sequence: TGTGCCAGCTCACCGGCAAGCTCTTATGGCTACACCTTC.

This clonotype was counted at least ten times. The chain couples TRBV14 to TRBJ2-1, with D possibly being TRBD1 or TRBD2 (6 bases each). The germline CDR1 and CDR2 sequences are SGHDN and FVKESK. Trimming removed 0 bases at V and 3 bases at J, with 9 bases between. The CDR3 runs to 15 residues. The CDR3 sequence is CASSQDRGGYNEQFF. CDR3 DNA sequence: TGTGCCAGCAGCCAAGACAGGGGAGGCTACAATGAGCAGTTCTTC.

V gene TRBV28 combines with J gene TRBJ2-1, with D perhaps given as TRBD1 or TRBD2 (5 bases each). Germline loops: CDR1 MDHEN, CDR2 SYDVKM. This CDR3 has 13 amino acids. V was clipped by 6 bases and J by 7 bases, with 13 bases between them. This CDR3 is CASSGTHGNEQFF. DNA of the CDR3: TGTGCCAGCAGCGGGACCCATGGGAATGAGCAGTTCTTC.

The chain couples TRBV5-1 to TRBJ2-3, with TRBD1 identical over 7 bases. The CDR3 covers 17 residues. Unmatched junction bases numbered 14, after V lost 1 base and J lost 6 bases. Germline CDR1 SGHRS, CDR2 YFSETQ. In DNA, the CDR3 is TGCGCCAGCAGCTTGACCCCACAGGGGCGACCTGTGGATACGCAGTATTTT. Translated, it gives CASSLTPQGRPVDTQYF.

In its sample, this clonotype was seen a few times. The chain uses TRBV7-9 and TRBJ1-5, with a weak D call TRBD1 (5 bases). V was cut by 3 bases and J by 2 bases, with 11 bases left in between. This CDR3 spans 15 amino acids. Germline V CDR1 and CDR2: SEHNR, FQNEAQ (reference sequence). The CDR3 DNA reads as TGTGCCAGCAGCTTTGGGACCGACCGCAATCAGCCCCAGCATTTT. Translation gives CASSFGTDRNQPQHF.

This clonotype appeared a few times. The V gene is TRBV30, the J gene TRBJ2-7; 14 bases match TRBD2. CDR3 length: 15 amino acids. The J segment lost 5 bases and the V segment lost 3 bases, leaving 6 bases of the junction unmatched. The germline CDR1 and CDR2 sequences are GTSNPN and SVGIG (reference sequence). The CDR3 bases are TGTGCCTGGAGCCGGGGACTAGCGGGAGTCCACGAGCAGTACTTC. As protein: CAWSRGLAGVHEQYF.

This clonotype was seen a handful of times. The chain recombines TRBV2 with TRBJ2-5, with a possible D match to TRBD1 (5 bases). CDR1 and CDR2 from the germline V gene are SNHLY and FYNNEI. The CDR3 totals 14 residues. Deletions cut 4 bases from V and 3 bases from J, with 12 bases between. The CDR3, as DNA: TGTGCCAGCAGTGGGGTAGGCAGGGAAGAGACCCAGTACTTC. Its protein is CASSGVGREETQYF. The full variable domain, with the rest looked up from reference TRBV2 and TRBJ2-5, is EPEVTQTPSHQVTQMGQEVILRCVPISNHLYFYWYRQILGQKVEFLVSFYNNEISEKSEIFDDQFSVERPDGSNFTLKIRSTKLEDSAMYFCASSGVGREETQYFGPGTRLLVL.

This clonotype turned up a few times. V is TRBV12-3 or TRBV12-4 and J is TRBJ1-2, with D possibly TRBD1 on 5 matching bases. The CDR3 runs 17 residues. Trimming pared 6 bases from V and 0 bases from J, leaving 20 bases between. CDR3 nucleotide sequence: TGTGCCAGCAGCCCTTCCCTCTACAGGCTACCTAACTATGGCTACACCTTC. It specifies CASSPSLYRLPNYGYTF.

This clonotype was found many times. The genes are TRBV7-9 and TRBJ2-7; D uncertain. Germline V gene lookup returns CDR1 SEHNR and CDR2 FQNEAQ (reference sequence). The CDR3 sequence is 10 residues long. V was shortened by 10 bases and J by 5 bases, with 9 bases between the two germline ends. The CDR3 region is CATKTDEQYF. CDR3 bases: TGTGCCACAAAAACGGACGAGCAGTACTTC.

This clonotype appeared a few times. At one end, the junction sequence differs from germline, possibly due to a read error. The chain is built from TRBV9 and TRBJ2-3; D unclear. From germline, CDR1 is SGDLS and CDR2 YYNGEE. The CDR3 has 12 amino acids. The CDR3 region is CASSGYTDAQYF. The CDR3 DNA sequence: TGTGCCAGCAGCGGGTACACAGATGCGCAGTATTTT.

This chain uses TRBV5-4 with TRBJ2-2; 11 bases line up with TRBD1. Germline CDR1 and CDR2: SGHNT and YYREEE (reference sequence). This CDR3 region has 15 residues. V gave up 5 bases and J gave up 6 bases; unmatched junction bases: 6. Written as DNA, the CDR3 is TGTGCCAGCAGTCCGGACAGGGGGCCTTCCGGGGAGCTGTTTTTT. This translates into CASSPDRGPSGELFF.

In this sample, this clonotype turned up a few times. V and J are TRBV18 and TRBJ1-2; D not resolved. This CDR3 comprises 12 residues. Trimming removed 2 bases at V and 7 bases at J, with 8 bases between. In germline, CDR1 is KGHSH, CDR2 LQKENI. CDR3: CASSPDNPGYTF. Written as DNA, the CDR3 is TGTGCCAGCTCACCAGACAACCCTGGCTACACCTTC.

V and J are TRBV20-1 and TRBJ2-5, with 9 positions matching TRBD2. The CDR3 contains 14 residues. The V gene end was trimmed by 5 bases and the J gene end by 4 bases; junction bases not matched to a gene: 8. Germline-derived CDR1 and CDR2 are DFQATT and SNEGSKA (reference sequence). For the CDR3, the DNA is TGCAGTGCTTACAAAGGGACTAGCATAGAGACCCAGTACTTC. It yields the protein CSAYKGTSIETQYF.

This clonotype was observed a few times. The rearrangement joins TRBV20-1 to TRBJ2-5; the D is unclear. CDR1 is DFQATT and CDR2 is SNEGSKA in the germline V gene (reference sequence). Deletions cut 0 bases from V and 5 bases from J, with 19 bases between. The CDR3 consists of 16 residues. CDR3: CSARDPLVSSRETQYF. The CDR3 nucleotides read TGCAGTGCTAGAGATCCCCTAGTTTCGTCGCGGGAGACCCAGTACTTC.

This clonotype was counted between two and nine times. The gene calls are TRBV24-1 and TRBJ2-1; 7 bases fit TRBD1. The CDR3 totals 14 residues. Trimming removed 4 bases from V and 4 bases from J; junction bases left unmatched: 3. The germline V gene encodes CDR1 KGHDR and CDR2 SFDVKD. CDR3 amino acids: CATSDSTGYNEQFF. For the CDR3, the DNA is TGTGCCACCAGTGACTCGACAGGGTACAATGAGCAGTTCTTC.

The gene calls are TRBV20-1 and TRBJ2-7; D unclear. This CDR3 is 13 amino acids long. Germline CDR1 and CDR2: DFQATT and SNEGSKA (reference sequence). V was clipped by 0 bases and J by 1 base, with 7 bases between them. The CDR3 DNA reads TGCAGTGCTAGAGATCTCCCTTCCTACGAGCAGTACTTC. The encoded protein is CSARDLPSYEQYF.

This clonotype came up a few times. The chain recombines TRBV10-3 with TRBJ2-2; a possible D gene is TRBD1 (5 bases). V was shortened by 9 bases and J by 3 bases, with 17 bases between the two germline ends. Per germline, CDR1 ENHRY and CDR2 SYGVKD. The CDR3 is made up of 15 amino acids. The CDR3 spells CAISRLGPDTGELFF. CDR3 in DNA: TGTGCCATTAGTAGGCTGGGGCCCGACACCGGGGAGCTGTTTTTT.